The 31 T cell receptor beta chains below were found in one sample sequenced in a study of T cells after yellow fever vaccination. Via MiXCR, TCRdb re-called the 5' RACE reads, giving one row per CDR3 protein. Among 250,000 or so distinct CDR3 sequences listed, 3.6% were seen once. Material: PBMCs, obtained 15 days after the yellow fever booster vaccination. These receptor sequences come from a man between 18 and 29 years old who received the YFV17D yellow fever vaccine.

This clonotype was seen repeatedly, ten times or more. The chain recombines TRBV24-1 with TRBJ2-5; 7 bases are a match to TRBD1. The CDR3 contains 15 residues. V dropped 3 bases and J dropped 4; count of bases not matched to a gene: 7. Germline V gene sequence: CDR1 KGHDR, CDR2 SFDVKD. CDR3 protein: CATSDPIRGRETQYF. The CDR3 bases are TGTGCCACCAGTGATCCAATTAGGGGGCGAGAGACCCAGTACTTC.

This clonotype was counted a few times. This chain connects TRBV3-1 to TRBJ1-5; D uncertain. The V end was cut by 1 base, the J end by 4 bases, with 5 bases between. Germline V lookup: CDR1 LGHDT, CDR2 YNNKEL (reference sequence). This CDR3 has 13 residues. CDR3 DNA sequence: TGTGCCAGCAGCCAAGGATTAAATCAGCCCCAGCATTTT. Protein sequence: CASSQGLNQPQHF.

This clonotype was counted at least ten times. The chain employs TRBV7-9 and TRBJ2-5; D call uncertain. There are 12 residues in the CDR3. Germline V CDR1 and CDR2: SEHNR, FQNEAQ (reference sequence). V gave up 1 base and J gave up 4 bases, with 4 bases separating them. Written as DNA, the CDR3 is TGTGCCAGCAGCTTAGAGGTAGAGACCCAGTACTTC. This encodes CASSLEVETQYF.

This clonotype appeared many times. The chain recombines TRBV29-1 with TRBJ2-3, with D perhaps given as TRBD1 or TRBD2 (5 bases each). Germline lookup yields CDR1 SQVTM and CDR2 ANQGSEA. The CDR3 runs to 13 residues. CDR3 coding DNA: TGCACCTCCCCCCCCGGGGCCACAGATACGCAGTATTTT. Its translation: CTSPPGATDTQYF.

Many counts were recorded for this clonotype. V is TRBV14 and J is TRBJ1-3, with D unclear. The V gene lost 4 bases and the J gene lost 5 bases, with 9 bases spanning the gap. Germline values: CDR1 SGHDN, CDR2 FVKESK. The CDR3 spans 13 residues. This chain's CDR3 is CASSPLRRNTIYF. The CDR3 DNA reads TGTGCCAGCAGCCCCCTAAGAAGAAACACCATATATTTT.

The table lists this clonotype with many counts. The chain couples TRBV4-3 to TRBJ1-2; maybe TRBD1 (5 bases). V lost 3 bases and J 1 base, leaving 9 bases between the germline ends. CDR3 length equals 14 residues. The germline V gene has CDR1 LGHNA and CDR2 YSLEER. The CDR3 sequence is CASSQGTINYGYTF. The CDR3 DNA reads as TGCGCCAGCAGCCAGGGGACGATTAACTATGGCTACACCTTC.

This clonotype appeared many times. V is TRBV9 and J is TRBJ1-6; 8 bases are a match to TRBD1. J gave up 10 bases and V 3 bases, and 9 bases lay outside the gene matches. The germline CDR1 and CDR2 sequences are SGDLS and YYNGEE. The CDR3 contains 15 residues. The CDR3 bases are TGTGCCAGCAGCGGCCGGGACAGGTTAAACTCACCCCTCCACTTT. Its translation is CASSGRDRLNSPLHF.

On this clonotype itself: This may come from a read error, since a much larger clone is one base off. The chain is built from TRBV6-5 and TRBJ1-1; possible D gene TRBD1, 5 bases. Trimming cost V 5 bases and J 7 bases, with 11 bases left between them. CDR3 length: 12 residues. Germline V gene data show CDR1 as MNHEY and CDR2 as SVGAGI. This CDR3 is CASSKGPIEAFF. For the CDR3, the DNA is TGTGCCAGCAGTAAGGGACCCATTGAAGCTTTCTTT.

The table lists this clonotype with many counts. The J gene is TRBJ2-2, the V gene TRBV27; D is uncertain. From germline, CDR1 is MNHEY and CDR2 SMNVEV (reference sequence). V lost 6 bases and J 0 bases, leaving 11 bases between the germline ends. This CDR3 spans 15 amino acids. This CDR3 is CASRVGPANTGELFF. CDR3 bases: TGTGCCAGCAGGGTGGGCCCCGCGAACACCGGGGAGCTGTTTTTT.

The table lists this clonotype with many counts. The rearrangement joins TRBV5-4 to TRBJ2-3; 9 bases map to TRBD2. The CDR3 runs to 14 residues. The V gene's germline CDR1 is SGHNT and CDR2 YYREEE (reference sequence). Trimming at V came to 6 bases and at J to 5 bases, leaving 7 bases not matched to a gene. This chain's CDR3 is CASKSGGPKDTQYF. For the CDR3, the DNA is TGTGCCAGCAAAAGCGGGGGGCCTAAAGATACGCAGTATTTT.

At least ten counts were recorded for this clonotype. The gene calls are TRBV18 and TRBJ1-5, with 10 bases fitting TRBD1. V dropped 4 bases and J dropped 9; count of bases not matched to a gene: 6. CDR1 and CDR2 (germline): KGHSH, LQKENI. The CDR3 contains 14 residues. In nucleotides, the CDR3 is TGTGCCAGCTCACAAGGACAGGGGGATCGGCCCCAGCATTTT. Translating gives CASSQGQGDRPQHF.

This clonotype has ten or more counts. The chain joins TRBV9 to TRBJ2-5, with D perhaps given as TRBD1 or TRBD2 (5 bases each). CDR3 length: 14 residues. Trimming took 0 bases from V and 5 from J, leaving 11 bases between them. The germline V gene has CDR1 SGDLS and CDR2 YYNGEE. This chain's CDR3 is CASSVGGAQETQYF. CDR3 bases: TGTGCCAGCAGCGTAGGAGGGGCTCAGGAGACCCAGTACTTC.

There are many counts of this clonotype. V is TRBV27 and J is TRBJ2-3; 11 nucleotides agree with TRBD2. The ends lost 5 bases at V and 7 bases at J; junction bases unmatched: 8. The germline V gene has CDR1 MNHEY and CDR2 SMNVEV (reference sequence). This CDR3 contains 15 residues. The CDR3 DNA reads as TGTGCCAGCAGTACTCCGGGACTAGCGGAGCATACGCAGTATTTT. It encodes CASSTPGLAEHTQYF.

Ten or more counts support this clonotype. V usage is TRBV24-1 and J usage is TRBJ2-1; 7 nucleotides line up with TRBD2. Germline V gene data show CDR1 as KGHDR and CDR2 as SFDVKD. Germline trimming cut 4 bases from V and 5 bases from J; bases unmatched to any gene: 7. This CDR3 is 15 amino acids long. This CDR3 reads CATSEQRLANNEQFF. The CDR3 bases are TGTGCCACCAGTGAGCAAAGACTAGCAAACAATGAGCAGTTCTTC.

The chain carries TRBV27 and TRBJ2-7, with 9 bases lining up with TRBD1. The length of the CDR3 is 15 residues. CDR1 MNHEY and CDR2 SMNVEV come from the germline V gene (reference sequence). Germline trimming cut 0 bases from V and 3 bases from J; bases unmatched to any gene: 3. The CDR3 DNA reads as TGTGCCAGCAGTTTATCCATGGACAGGGGCTACGAGCAGTACTTC. Translated: CASSLSMDRGYEQYF.

This clonotype was seen ten or more times. CDR3 nucleotide sequence: TGTGCCAGCAGTTACCAGACATCTAGAGATGAGCAGTTCTTC. Translated, it gives CASSYQTSRDEQFF. The chain has TRBV6-2 or TRBV6-3 and TRBJ2-1, with D unclear. The CDR3 sequence is 14 residues long. From germline, CDR1 is MNHEY and CDR2 SVGEGT. V lost 2 bases and J 8 bases, leaving 13 bases between the germline ends.

This clonotype was observed many times. V is TRBV4-1 and J is TRBJ2-3; maybe TRBD2 (5 bases). CDR3 length: 17 amino acids. Per germline, CDR1 MGHRA and CDR2 YSYEKL. V was trimmed by 4 bases and J by 2 bases, leaving 19 bases between them. CDR3 region: CASSPMRTGFDTDTQYF. In nucleotides, the CDR3 is TGCGCCAGCAGCCCTATGAGGACGGGGTTTGACACAGATACGCAGTATTTT.

This clonotype was recorded many times. The chain is built from TRBV7-9 and TRBJ2-3; no reliable D call. This CDR3 comprises 12 residues. The germline V gene encodes CDR1 SEHNR and CDR2 FQNEAQ (reference sequence). V was clipped by 3 bases and J by 9 bases, with 10 bases between them. The CDR3 coding sequence is TGTGCCAGCAGCTTTGTAGGCCGGACGCAGTATTTT. It codes for CASSFVGRTQYF.

This clonotype has at least ten counts. The chain recombines TRBV5-1 with TRBJ2-3; no clear D gene. Germline assignment: CDR1 SGHRS and CDR2 YFSETQ. This CDR3 is 12 amino acids long. V was pared by 3 bases and J by 0 bases, with 2 bases between. The CDR3 spells CASSSSTDTQYF. The CDR3 nucleotides read TGCGCCAGCAGCTCTAGCACAGATACGCAGTATTTT.

This clonotype was seen repeatedly, ten times or more. The chain combines TRBV20-1 with TRBJ1-2; D unclear. The germline gives CDR1 DFQATT, CDR2 SNEGSKA (reference sequence). This CDR3 contains 11 residues. V lost 6 bases and J 8 bases, leaving 13 bases between the germline ends. The CDR3 DNA reads as TGCAGTGCCCCGAAAGCGGGCGGCTACACCTTC. Amino acids: CSAPKAGGYTF.

This clonotype occurred many times. The chain joins TRBV7-2 to TRBJ2-7; the match to TRBD1 covers 7 bases. The CDR3 is made up of 13 amino acids. The trim removed 1 base at V and 6 bases at J, leaving 3 bases unmatched. Germline-derived CDR1 and CDR2 are SGHTA and FQGNSA. CDR3 protein: CASSLGTGREQYF. The CDR3 DNA reads TGTGCCAGCAGCTTAGGGACAGGCCGCGAGCAGTACTTC.

This clonotype was observed at least ten times. The chain uses TRBV6-2 or TRBV6-3 and TRBJ2-2, with D unresolved. From germline, CDR1 is MNHEY and CDR2 SVGEGT. CDR3 length: 14 amino acids. The V end lost 7 bases, the J end lost 2 bases, and 11 bases lay between the germline ends. For the CDR3, the DNA is TGTGCCAGCACGAAGGCGGTAAACACCGGGGAGCTGTTTTTT. Its protein is CASTKAVNTGELFF.

This clonotype was found many times. The chain has TRBV7-9 and TRBJ2-5, with D unclear. CDR1 is SEHNR, CDR2 FQNEAQ, per germline (reference sequence). The CDR3 has 12 amino acids. V shed 6 bases and J shed 5 bases, with 10 bases lying between them. This CDR3 is CASSLQRETQYF. CDR3 nucleotide sequence: TGTGCCAGCAGTTTACAACGGGAGACCCAGTACTTC.

This clonotype has ten or more counts. The V gene is TRBV7-2, the J gene TRBJ2-3; D uncertain. Germline V gene lookup returns CDR1 SGHTA and CDR2 FQGNSA. The CDR3 is 12 residues long. Trimming pared 5 bases from V and 2 bases from J, leaving 5 bases between. This CDR3 is CASSTFTDTQYF. CDR3 DNA: TGTGCCAGCAGCACCTTCACAGATACGCAGTATTTT.

This clonotype was detected many times. The gene calls are TRBV5-1 and TRBJ1-1; D is possibly TRBD1 (6 bases). From germline, CDR1 is SGHRS and CDR2 YFSETQ. The CDR3 has 14 residues. Deletions cut 5 bases from V and 1 base from J, with 12 bases between. The CDR3 here is CASSHDRRNTEAFF. The CDR3 DNA follows: TGCGCCAGCAGTCACGACAGGCGGAACACTGAAGCTTTCTTT.

Ten or more counts support this clonotype. The rearrangement uses TRBV27 and TRBJ2-1; 11 bases line up with TRBD2. The CDR3 loop spans 14 amino acids. With 6 bases clipped from V and 9 bases from J, the junction kept 7 bases outside the gene matches. Germline V gene lookup returns CDR1 MNHEY and CDR2 SMNVEV (reference sequence). The chain's CDR3 is CASRFSGGAFEQFF. In DNA, the CDR3 is TGTGCCAGCAGGTTTAGCGGGGGGGCGTTTGAGCAGTTCTTC.

This clonotype was counted many times. The chain is built from TRBV29-1 and TRBJ1-4; TRBD1 might be the D (6 bases). The CDR3 runs 14 residues. The germline V gene encodes CDR1 SQVTM and CDR2 ANQGSEA. Trimming cost V 1 base and J 8 bases, with 14 bases left between them. CDR3 bases: TGCAGCGTTGAAGTGTCGGGGGGCGCCGAAAAACTGTTTTTT. Encoded protein: CSVEVSGGAEKLFF.

This clonotype was counted ten times or more. The chain combines TRBV5-1 with TRBJ2-5; D gene ambiguous. Germline lookup yields CDR1 SGHRS and CDR2 YFSETQ. This CDR3 is built from 14 residues. Trimming shortened V by 1 base and J by 4 bases, and 11 bases separated the two germline ends. The CDR3 protein is CASSLRLGLETQYF. As DNA, the CDR3 is TGCGCCAGCAGCTTGCGTTTGGGTTTAGAGACCCAGTACTTC.

At least ten counts were recorded for this clonotype. The chain uses TRBV27 and TRBJ2-3; D ambiguous. The CDR3 extends over 13 amino acids. Trimming took off 4 bases at V and 8 bases at J, with 13 bases between the two ends. Germline loops: CDR1 MNHEY, CDR2 SMNVEV (reference sequence). CDR3 sequence: CASSSGFAFTQYF. CDR3 in DNA: TGTGCCAGCAGTTCTGGATTTGCATTTACGCAGTATTTT.

In this sample, this clonotype turned up many times. The chain combines TRBV5-1 with TRBJ1-1, with a tentative D call TRBD1 (6 bases). There are 15 residues in the CDR3. Trimming pared 0 bases from V and 10 bases from J, leaving 19 bases between. The germline V gene has CDR1 SGHRS and CDR2 YFSETQ. The CDR3 nucleotides are TGCGCCAGCAGCTTGGTCGAGACAGGAGACAACTCAGCTTTCTTT. It translates to CASSLVETGDNSAFF.

This clonotype was counted many times. The chain couples TRBV14 to TRBJ2-7; D is unclear. The germline gives CDR1 SGHDN, CDR2 FVKESK. This CDR3 region has 13 residues. V was trimmed by 4 bases and J by 3 bases, leaving 10 bases between them. The CDR3 region has the DNA TGTGCCAGCAGCCGCACATGTGGCTACGAGCAGTACGTC. Amino acids: CASSRTCGYEQYV.